This T cell receptor (beta chain) was recovered during a study of cytomegalovirus exposure and HLA in healthy donors. This clone was seen only a few times. Its antigen is unknown. Regarding the study as a whole: Donor immune exposure was known only as CMV serostatus. Upon later analysis, HLA-associated TCR beta chains proved more clonally expanded than other, equally common chains. In a later analysis, the majority of CMV-associated beta chains seemingly showed HLA restriction. Accounts indicate the classifier identified cytomegalovirus status with strong specificity and sensitivity.

The study ran its PCR with 60 Vbeta and 13 Jbeta primers. Data came from immunoSEQ multiplex PCR; TCRdb stores just in-frame clones and leaves some out. The table has around 79,000 clones, 73% seen once. Germline assignment: CDR1 SGHTA and CDR2 FQGNSA. Trimming pared 7 bases from V and 0 bases from J, leaving 7 bases between. The CDR3 loop spans 14 amino acids. The chain employs TRBV7-2 and TRBJ1-6; D gene uncertain. This clonotype was obtained from a woman aged 40-49 years in good health and CMV-seropositive. Material for sequencing was PBMCs. In nucleotides, the CDR3 is TGTGCCAGCACCAGTGGCTCCTATAATTCACCCCTCCACTTT. It yields the protein CASTSGSYNSPLHF.